This TCR beta chain stems from a study of blood T cell repertoires in COVID-19. Overall study: COVID-19 samples from acute and convalescent phases originated in the United States, Italy and Spain. From T cells, B-cell-depleted T cells, or PBMCs came the material, which was cDNA or gDNA.

The CDR3 has 13 residues. The V and J ends lost 5 bases and 4 bases, in that order; junction bases with no gene match: 4. Looked up from germline, CDR1 is SGHVS and CDR2 is FNYEAQ. Clones were read by immunoSEQ multiplex PCR, and TCRdb kept only the in-frame ones, dropping some. The sample records 250,000 to 350,000 clones, around 89% being singletons. The specimen sequenced was peripheral blood. The V gene is TRBV7-6, the J gene TRBJ2-7; TRBD1 matches 8 bases. The TCR was taken from a man younger than 45 with acute or convalescent COVID-19. The DNA of the CDR3 is TGTGCCAGCAGCCCGACAGGGGAGTACGAGCAGTACTTC. This sequence encodes CASSPTGEYEQYF.